Listed below are T cell receptor beta chains from one sample, sequenced in a study of blood T cell repertoires in COVID-19. The assay was immunoSEQ multiplex PCR, and TCRdb's table has in-frame clones only and misses some. The sample shows about 300,000 clones, roughly 86% of them seen only once. Sequencing was done on a sample of PBMCs or T cells enriched from blood (not recorded which). The receptors were gathered from a woman aged 50 to 65 who had been exposed to COVID-19. Both conserved end residues are part of each CDR3. The D gene is left open where the match is weak. Where a row states a size, it is once, few, many or the class of an expanded clone; other rows omit it.

cdr3_aa: CSADRGNGNTIYF
cdr3_nt: TGCAGCGCCGACAGGGGCAATGGAAACACCATATATTTT
d_call: TRBD1
clone_size: .
j_call: TRBJ1-3
v_call: TRBV29-1

cdr3_aa: CASSYREGNTEAFF
cdr3_nt: TGTGCCAGCAGCTACAGGGAGGGTAACACTGAAGCTTTCTTT
d_call: .
clone_size: .
j_call: TRBJ1-1
v_call: TRBV7-8

cdr3_aa: CASSYRGAPYEQYF
cdr3_nt: TGTGCCAGCAGTTACCGGGGGGCCCCCTACGAGCAGTACTTC
d_call: .
clone_size: .
j_call: TRBJ2-7
v_call: TRBV6-2/TRBV6-3

cdr3_aa: CASSSGRRGNQPQHF
cdr3_nt: TGTGCCAGCAGCTCCGGACGGAGGGGAAATCAGCCCCAGCATTTT
d_call: .
clone_size: once
j_call: TRBJ1-5
v_call: TRBV6-2/TRBV6-3

cdr3_aa: CASSPQPQGLSMNTEAFF
cdr3_nt: TGTGCCAGCTCACCACAACCGCAGGGGCTTTCGATGAACACTGAAGCTTTCTTT
d_call: .
clone_size: .
j_call: TRBJ1-1
v_call: TRBV18

cdr3_aa: CASRTWTGPSNTGELFF
cdr3_nt: TGTGCCAGCAGGACCTGGACAGGGCCTTCGAACACCGGGGAGCTGTTTTTT
d_call: TRBD1
clone_size: .
j_call: TRBJ2-2
v_call: TRBV28

cdr3_aa: CASSYDGQMNTEAFF
cdr3_nt: TGTGCCAGCAGTTACGACGGACAAATGAACACTGAAGCTTTCTTT
d_call: .
clone_size: .
j_call: TRBJ1-1
v_call: TRBV6-5

cdr3_aa: CASSYLGGGYTF
cdr3_nt: TGTGCCAGCAGTTACTTGGGGGGGGGCTACACCTTC
d_call: .
clone_size: .
j_call: TRBJ1-2
v_call: TRBV6-5

cdr3_aa: CASKAGASYEQYF
cdr3_nt: TGCGCCAGCAAAGCGGGGGCCTCCTACGAGCAGTACTTC
d_call: TRBD2
clone_size: .
j_call: TRBJ2-7
v_call: TRBV5-1

cdr3_aa: CASRAGGGEYEQYF
cdr3_nt: TGTGCCAGCCGAGCGGGGGGTGGGGAATACGAGCAGTACTTC
d_call: TRBD2
clone_size: .
j_call: TRBJ2-7
v_call: TRBV4-2

cdr3_aa: CASSLDRELGQFF
cdr3_nt: TGTGCCAGCAGCTTAGACAGGGAATTAGGGCAGTTCTTC
d_call: .
clone_size: .
j_call: TRBJ2-1
v_call: TRBV7-9

cdr3_aa: CASSPVTGVNTEAFF
cdr3_nt: TGTGCCAGCAGCCCCGTGACAGGGGTGAACACTGAAGCTTTCTTT
d_call: TRBD1
clone_size: .
j_call: TRBJ1-1
v_call: TRBV7-2

cdr3_aa: CASSSGQPIDEQYF
cdr3_nt: TGTGCCAGCAGTTCGGGACAGCCGATTGACGAGCAGTACTTC
d_call: TRBD1
clone_size: .
j_call: TRBJ2-7
v_call: TRBV28

cdr3_aa: CASSLGLQGYTF
cdr3_nt: TGTGCCAGCAGTCTGGGGCTCCAGGGCTACACCTTC
d_call: .
clone_size: .
j_call: TRBJ1-2
v_call: TRBV6-5

cdr3_aa: CASSTRRGVETQYF
cdr3_nt: TGTGCCAGTAGTACTCGGCGGGGTGTGGAGACCCAGTACTTC
d_call: .
clone_size: .
j_call: TRBJ2-5
v_call: TRBV19

cdr3_aa: CASSPMGGNTEAFF
cdr3_nt: TGTGCCAGTAGTCCGATGGGGGGGAACACTGAAGCTTTCTTT
d_call: .
clone_size: .
j_call: TRBJ1-1
v_call: TRBV19

cdr3_aa: CASREGHRGGYTF
cdr3_nt: TGTGCCAGCAGAGAGGGACATCGGGGTGGCTACACCTTC
d_call: .
clone_size: .
j_call: TRBJ1-2
v_call: TRBV2

cdr3_aa: CASRRTADTEAFF
cdr3_nt: TGTGCCAGCAGGCGGACAGCGGACACTGAAGCTTTCTTT
d_call: .
clone_size: .
j_call: TRBJ1-1
v_call: TRBV6-5

cdr3_aa: CASSVEGGANTIYF
cdr3_nt: TGTGCCAGCAGCGTAGAAGGGGGCGCAAACACCATATATTTT
d_call: TRBD1
clone_size: .
j_call: TRBJ1-3
v_call: TRBV9

cdr3_aa: CAISKKDWRDEQFF
cdr3_nt: TGTGCCATCAGTAAAAAGGACTGGCGCGATGAGCAGTTCTTC
d_call: .
clone_size: .
j_call: TRBJ2-1
v_call: TRBV10-3

cdr3_aa: CASSDSRSREQYF
cdr3_nt: TGTGCCAGCAGTGATTCCAGATCCCGCGAGCAGTACTTC
d_call: .
clone_size: .
j_call: TRBJ2-7
v_call: TRBV2

cdr3_aa: CASSSDTVNTGNTIYF
cdr3_nt: TGTGCCAGCAGCAGCGATACAGTCAATACTGGAAACACCATATATTTT
d_call: .
clone_size: few
j_call: TRBJ1-3
v_call: TRBV21-1

cdr3_aa: CASEGQGRSPLHF
cdr3_nt: TGTGCCAGCGAGGGACAGGGGAGATCACCCCTCCACTTT
d_call: TRBD1
clone_size: .
j_call: TRBJ1-6
v_call: TRBV3-1/TRBV3-2

cdr3_aa: CASSLGGTSGQPQHF
cdr3_nt: TGTGCCAGCAGCTTAGGGGGGACTTCGGGACAGCCCCAGCATTTT
d_call: .
clone_size: .
j_call: TRBJ1-5
v_call: TRBV7-6

cdr3_aa: CASSGARQANNSPLHF
cdr3_nt: TGTGCCAGCAGTGGGGCCCGGCAGGCTAATAATTCACCCCTCCACTTT
d_call: .
clone_size: .
j_call: TRBJ1-6
v_call: TRBV25-1

cdr3_aa: CASSPPSGFGNTIYF
cdr3_nt: TGTGCCAGCAGCCCACCTTCGGGGTTCGGAAACACCATATATTTT
d_call: .
clone_size: .
j_call: TRBJ1-3
v_call: TRBV7-9

cdr3_aa: CATLGQANYGYTF
cdr3_nt: TGTGCCACCCTCGGACAGGCCAACTATGGCTACACCTTC
d_call: TRBD1
clone_size: once
j_call: TRBJ1-2
v_call: TRBV10-3

cdr3_aa: CASSSPGQGLSYGYTF
cdr3_nt: TGTGCCAGCAGTTCGCCGGGACAGGGTCTGAGCTATGGCTACACCTTC
d_call: TRBD1
clone_size: .
j_call: TRBJ1-2
v_call: TRBV2

cdr3_aa: CASSLATGAGANVLTF
cdr3_nt: TGTGCCAGCAGCTTAGCGACAGGGGCCGGGGCCAACGTCCTGACTTTC
d_call: TRBD1
clone_size: .
j_call: TRBJ2-6
v_call: TRBV7-2

cdr3_aa: CASREISGNTEAFF
cdr3_nt: TGTGCCAGCAGGGAAATATCAGGGAACACTGAAGCTTTCTTT
d_call: .
clone_size: .
j_call: TRBJ1-1
v_call: TRBV2

cdr3_aa: CASSSLTGQGLDGKLFF
cdr3_nt: TGTGCCAGTAGTTCGTTAACAGGGCAAGGGCTCGACGGAAAACTGTTTTTT
d_call: .
clone_size: .
j_call: TRBJ1-4
v_call: TRBV19

cdr3_aa: CASSQDTSGGTQYF
cdr3_nt: TGTGCCAGCAGCCAAGACACAAGCGGGGGTACGCAGTATTTT
d_call: TRBD2
clone_size: once
j_call: TRBJ2-3
v_call: TRBV3-1/TRBV3-2

cdr3_aa: CASGLVQMPREPYGYTF
cdr3_nt: TGTGCTAGTGGTTTGGTACAAATGCCCAGGGAACCATATGGCTACACCTTC
d_call: .
clone_size: .
j_call: TRBJ1-2
v_call: TRBV12-5

cdr3_aa: CASSQDAGQRAFF
cdr3_nt: TGTGCCAGCAGCCAAGATGCGGGACAGCGAGCTTTCTTT
d_call: TRBD1
clone_size: few
j_call: TRBJ1-1
v_call: TRBV4-2

cdr3_aa: CASSLGGGNTIYF
cdr3_nt: TGTGCCAGCAGCTTAGGAGGTGGAAACACCATATATTTT
d_call: .
clone_size: .
j_call: TRBJ1-3
v_call: TRBV7-8

cdr3_aa: CSVPDRNGRYTF
cdr3_nt: TGCAGCGTTCCTGACAGGAACGGGCGCTACACCTTC
d_call: .
clone_size: once
j_call: TRBJ1-2
v_call: TRBV29-1

cdr3_aa: CASTLGATIGTTEAFF
cdr3_nt: TGTGCCAGCACCTTGGGAGCGACTATAGGAACAACTGAAGCTTTCTTT
d_call: .
clone_size: .
j_call: TRBJ1-1
v_call: TRBV7-9

cdr3_aa: CASTPVSKYGYTF
cdr3_nt: TGTGCCAGCACCCCCGTGAGCAAGTATGGCTACACCTTC
d_call: .
clone_size: .
j_call: TRBJ1-2
v_call: TRBV7-2